Following are 14 T cell receptor beta chains from one sample sequenced in a study of blood T cells in healthy people across ages. Together with a sample-barcoded 5' primer, a J-beta primer mix was included in a second PCR lasting roughly 6 to 12 cycles. TCRdb processed the 5' RACE reads anew with MiXCR; each CDR3 protein has one entry. Of 650,000 to 800,000 distinct CDR3 sequences listed, 40% to 50% are singletons. Material: blood. The receptors here all came from a man in his sixties in good health.

This clonotype was recorded a few times. The rearrangement links TRBV19 to TRBJ1-2; D perhaps matches TRBD1 (6 bases). Trimming removed 0 bases from V and 9 bases from J, with 14 bases in between. Germline lookup yields CDR1 LNHDA and CDR2 SQIVND (reference sequence). CDR3 length equals 14 residues. The CDR3 DNA follows: TGTGCCAGTAGTATAGATCTAAGGACAGCTCGCTACACCTTC. Protein sequence: CASSIDLRTARYTF.

The chain has TRBV7-9 and TRBJ1-1; D remains unclear. V lost 3 bases to trimming and J lost 7 bases, with 15 bases between them. The CDR3 is made up of 14 amino acids. Germline CDR1 reads SEHNR; CDR2 reads FQNEAQ (reference sequence). The CDR3 sequence: CASSFRGEGSEAFF. DNA for the CDR3: TGTGCCAGCAGCTTCCGTGGAGAAGGTAGTGAAGCTTTCTTT.

This clonotype was found a few times. V is TRBV5-8 and J is TRBJ2-3; D may be TRBD1 or TRBD2 (5 bases each). Between the trimmed V and J ends, which lost 4 bases and 2 bases, there was a span of 14 bases. The CDR3 spans 15 residues. The V gene's germline CDR1 is SGHTS and CDR2 YDEGEE. Here the CDR3 reads CASSAGTKNTDTQYF. CDR3 nucleotides: TGTGCCAGCAGCGCCGGGACGAAAAACACAGATACGCAGTATTTT.

This clonotype has a count of ten or more. V is TRBV20-1 and J is TRBJ2-7; 12 bases are shared with TRBD2. This CDR3 comprises 16 residues. Losses at the gene ends were 8 bases for V and 4 bases for J; bases not matched to a gene: 15. Germline assignment: CDR1 DFQATT and CDR2 SNEGSKA (reference sequence). The chain's CDR3 is CSTRGTSGGRLYEQYF. CDR3 nucleotides: TGCAGTACCAGAGGCACTAGCGGGGGGCGCCTTTACGAGCAGTACTTC.

The chain is built from TRBV12-3 or TRBV12-4 and TRBJ2-2; D gene uncertain. V was pared by 5 bases and J by 3 bases, with 10 bases between. This CDR3 comprises 14 residues. For the CDR3, the DNA is TGTGCCAGCAGTAACCACGGGTACACCGGGGAGCTGTTTTTT. This encodes CASSNHGYTGELFF.

This clonotype was seen more than once but under ten times. V is TRBV12-3 or TRBV12-4 and J is TRBJ2-3; D may be TRBD1 (6 bases). The germline V and J ends were trimmed by 6 bases and 3 bases, with 16 bases remaining between them. This CDR3 is 15 amino acids long. The CDR3 DNA is TGTGCCAGCAGAAACAGACAGGTGGGGACAGATACGCAGTATTTT. Translating gives CASRNRQVGTDTQYF.

V is TRBV19 and J is TRBJ2-1; possibly TRBD1 for D (5 bases). V lost 1 base and J lost 0, with 7 bases in between. CDR1 and CDR2 from the germline V gene are LNHDA and SQIVND (reference sequence). The CDR3 sequence is 15 residues long. This CDR3 reads CASSIGQSSYNEQFF. The DNA for the CDR3 is TGTGCCAGTAGTATAGGACAGAGCTCCTACAATGAGCAGTTCTTC.

The chain uses TRBV9 and TRBJ1-2, with 8 nucleotides matching TRBD1. V lost 3 bases to trimming and J lost 7 bases; unmatched junction nucleotides: 11. Looked up from germline, CDR1 is SGDLS and CDR2 is YYNGEE. CDR3 length equals 15 residues. This CDR3 is CASSEMIQGASGYTF. For the CDR3, the DNA is TGTGCCAGCAGCGAAATGATCCAGGGGGCGTCTGGCTACACCTTC.

This clonotype showed up just a few times. The J gene is TRBJ1-5, the V gene TRBV7-3; D unclear. The germline gives CDR1 SGHTA, CDR2 FQGTGA. The CDR3 length is 14 residues. The ends were cut back, 4 bases at V and 4 bases at J, with 11 bases in the middle. CDR3 amino acids: CASSSRIVNQPQHF. The CDR3 DNA follows: TGTGCCAGCAGCTCCCGGATAGTGAATCAGCCCCAGCATTTT.

This chain uses TRBV5-5 with TRBJ2-5; weak D call: TRBD1 (6 bases). The CDR3 has 14 residues. CDR1 is SGHKS, CDR2 YYEKEE, per germline (reference sequence). The ends were cut back, 4 bases at V and 2 bases at J, with 12 bases in the middle. CDR3 DNA sequence: TGTGCCAGCAGCGAAGGACAGTTACAAGAGACCCAGTACTTC. Translation gives CASSEGQLQETQYF.

This rearrangement joins TRBV20-1 to TRBJ2-5; 8 positions agree with TRBD1. Germline assignment: CDR1 DFQATT and CDR2 SNEGSKA (reference sequence). The CDR3 extends over 15 amino acids. Trimming at V came to 5 bases and at J to 5 bases, leaving 13 bases not matched to a gene. The CDR3 reads CSAGTGTGPRETQYF. DNA of the CDR3: TGCAGTGCTGGTACAGGGACAGGCCCCCGGGAGACCCAGTACTTC.

The chain combines TRBV12-3 or TRBV12-4 with TRBJ2-7; the match to TRBD1 covers 8 bases. This CDR3 contains 17 residues. The V gene end was trimmed by 5 bases and the J gene end by 2 bases; junction bases not matched to a gene: 14. The CDR3 nucleotides read TGTGCCAGCAGTAAACGCTACCGGGACAGGAGTACCTACGAGCAGTACTTC. This translates into CASSKRYRDRSTYEQYF.

Concerning this clonotype itself: A clone one base away is much larger, so this may be a read error. The gene calls are TRBV12-3 or TRBV12-4 and TRBJ1-2, with D possibly matching TRBD1 (5 bases). This CDR3 spans 14 amino acids. CDR3 residues: CACSPDTTTYGYTF. In DNA form, the CDR3 reads TGTGCCTGCAGTCCGGACACGACCACTTATGGCTACACCTTC.

The chain links TRBV12-3 or TRBV12-4 to TRBJ2-1; D might be TRBD1 or TRBD2, each matching 6 bases. The CDR3 covers 12 residues. The V gene lost 3 bases and the J gene lost 8 bases, with 8 bases spanning the gap. The CDR3: CASSFGGYEQFF. The DNA for the CDR3 is TGTGCCAGCAGTTTCGGGGGCTATGAGCAGTTCTTC.